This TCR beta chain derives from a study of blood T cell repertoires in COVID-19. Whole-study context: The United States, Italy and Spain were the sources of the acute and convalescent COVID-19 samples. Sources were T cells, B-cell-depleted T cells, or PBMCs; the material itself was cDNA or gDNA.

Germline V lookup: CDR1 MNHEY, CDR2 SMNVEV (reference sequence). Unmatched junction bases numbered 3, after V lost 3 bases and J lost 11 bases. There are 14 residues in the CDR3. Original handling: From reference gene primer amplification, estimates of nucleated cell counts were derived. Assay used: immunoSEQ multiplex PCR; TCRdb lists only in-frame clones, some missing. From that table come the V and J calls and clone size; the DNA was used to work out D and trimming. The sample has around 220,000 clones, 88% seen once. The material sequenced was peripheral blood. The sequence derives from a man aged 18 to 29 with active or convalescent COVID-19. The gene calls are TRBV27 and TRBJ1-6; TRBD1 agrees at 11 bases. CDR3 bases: TGTGCCAGCAGTTTGGGGACAGGGGGGACACCCCTCCACTTT. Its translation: CASSLGTGGTPLHF.